This is a list of T cell receptor beta chains from one sample in a study of cytomegalovirus exposure and HLA in healthy donors. Sequenced by immunoSEQ multiplex PCR; TCRdb stores in-frame clones only, minus some. The data hold over 65,000 clones, with more than 70% observed a single time. Sequenced material: PBMCs. These TCRs come from a man in his forties in good health and CMV-seronegative. Each CDR3 is given with its conserved first and last residue. Each record gives: V gene, J gene, D gene, clone size, CDR3 DNA, CDR3 protein. D genes are given only for firm matches. Clone size appears in some rows only: once, few, many, or a class for an expanded clone.

TRBV28	TRBJ2-7	TRBD1	NA	TGTGCCAGCAGTGCGACAGGGTTGGGGGAGAGCCTCGCCGAGCAGTACTTC	CASSATGLGESLAEQYF
TRBV10-3	TRBJ1-1	NA	few	TGTGCCTCCGAGCGGGTTAGGAACACTGAAGCTTTCTTT	CASERVRNTEAFF
TRBV11-2	TRBJ2-5	NA	NA	TGTGCCAGCAGCTCTGGACAGCAAGAGACCCAGTACTTC	CASSSGQQETQYF
TRBV19	TRBJ2-5	NA	NA	TGTGCCAGTGCGGGACTTGTGCAGCTAAGAGAGACCCAGTACTTC	CASAGLVQLRETQYF
TRBV10-3	TRBJ1-5	TRBD1	NA	TGTGCCATCAGTGAGTCCGGGACAGGGTTACAGCCCCAGCATTTT	CAISESGTGLQPQHF
TRBV5-1	TRBJ1-4	NA	NA	TGCGCCAGCAGCCCCGGTAGGGGTGAGGAAAAACTGTTTTTT	CASSPGRGEEKLFF
TRBV5-6	TRBJ2-7	TRBD1	NA	TGTGCCAGCAGCTTGGCAGGGGGCCCCTACGAGCAGTACTTC	CASSLAGGPYEQYF
TRBV6-1	TRBJ2-7	TRBD2	NA	TGTGCCAGCAGTGTAACGGTGGCTAGCGGGGCCTACGAGCAGTACTTC	CASSVTVASGAYEQYF
TRBV5-8	TRBJ1-4	TRBD1	NA	TGTGCCAGCAGCTTGTCAAACAGGGGGAATGAAAAACTGTTTTTT	CASSLSNRGNEKLFF
TRBV11-2	TRBJ2-2	NA	once	TGTGCCAGCAGCTTAAGGGGCGAGAACACCGGGGAGCTGTTTTTT	CASSLRGENTGELFF
TRBV19	TRBJ1-1	NA	NA	TGTGCCAGTAGTATACCAGGGGCGATCACTGAAGCTTTCTTT	CASSIPGAITEAFF
TRBV7-9	TRBJ1-1	NA	NA	TGTGCCAGCAGCCAAGGCGAGGATGCCCTTTTGGAGAGGAACACTGAAGCTTTCTTT	CASSQGEDALLERNTEAFF
TRBV11-1	TRBJ2-2	TRBD1	NA	TGTGCCAGCAGCTTGCCCAGACAGGGGGATAACACCGGGGAGCTGTTTTTT	CASSLPRQGDNTGELFF
TRBV11-2	TRBJ1-4	TRBD1	NA	TGTGCCAGCAGCACGGGACAGGGTCCCCCAACTAATGAAAAACTGTTTTTT	CASSTGQGPPTNEKLFF
TRBV6-5	TRBJ1-5	NA	NA	TGTGCCAGCAGTGAAATCCAGGGTGATCAGCCCCAGCATTTT	CASSEIQGDQPQHF
TRBV19	TRBJ2-2	TRBD1	NA	TGTGCCAGTAGTATCGAAGACAGGGGAACCGGGGAGCTGTTTTTT	CASSIEDRGTGELFF
TRBV6-4	TRBJ2-3	TRBD2	NA	TGTGCCAGCAGTGACTCGATAGCGGGGCCCAAGGATACGCAGTATTTT	CASSDSIAGPKDTQYF
TRBV5-1	TRBJ2-5	TRBD2	NA	TGCGCCAGCAGCTTGTCCGGGCGGGAGGTAGTAGAGACCCAGTACTTC	CASSLSGREVVETQYF
TRBV28	TRBJ2-7	TRBD1	NA	TGTGCCAGCAGTTCCCCACAGGGGCCGTTCGACGAGCAGTACTTC	CASSSPQGPFDEQYF
TRBV10-2	TRBJ2-7	NA	NA	TGCGCCAGCAGGATACAGCTCTCCTACGAGCAGTACTTC	CASRIQLSYEQYF
TRBV5-1	TRBJ1-2	TRBD1	NA	TGCGCCAGCAGCTTAACCGGGACAGGGGGCAGTTACTATGGCTACACCTTC	CASSLTGTGGSYYGYTF
TRBV10-3	TRBJ2-2	TRBD2	NA	TGTGCCATCACTCCTAGCGGCACCGGGGAGCTGTTTTTT	CAITPSGTGELFF
TRBV10-2	TRBJ2-7	NA	few	TGCGCCAGCAGTGAACTAGCTTACTCCAACGAGCAGTACTTC	CASSELAYSNEQYF
TRBV10-3	TRBJ2-5	TRBD1	NA	TGTGCCATCAGTGAGACAGGGGGGGAGACCCAGTACTTC	CAISETGGETQYF
TRBV18	TRBJ1-5	NA	NA	TGTGCCAGCTCACGTATAGGGGGTAGCAATCAGCCCCAGCATTTT	CASSRIGGSNQPQHF
TRBV5-4	TRBJ1-4	TRBD1	NA	TGTGCCAGCAGCCTCGGGGGGGGACAGTTTAATGAAAAACTGTTTTTT	CASSLGGGQFNEKLFF
TRBV18	TRBJ1-1	NA	NA	TGTGCCAGCTCGGTGGGGGCGAGGACTGAAGCTTTCTTT	CASSVGARTEAFF
TRBV5-1	TRBJ2-5	TRBD2	NA	TGCGCCAGCAGGGATGGGACTAGCGGAAAGTACCAAGAGACCCAGTACTTC	CASRDGTSGKYQETQYF
TRBV7-2	TRBJ2-5	NA	NA	TGTGCCAGCAGCTTAGGTGGTGGGAGGGGGCAAGAGACCCAGTACTTC	CASSLGGGRGQETQYF
TRBV5-5	TRBJ1-6	NA	NA	TGTGCCAGCAGCTTGGGGCAGGGGAGCTCCTATAATTCACCCCTCCACTTT	CASSLGQGSSYNSPLHF
TRBV5-1	TRBJ1-2	NA	NA	TGCGCCTGCAGCTCCGGACACTCTTCCCAAAACTATGGCTACACCTTC	CACSSGHSSQNYGYTF
TRBV5-4	TRBJ2-2	TRBD2	few	TGTGCCAGCAGCGTTGGTTGGACTAGCGGGAGTAGCTGGGGCACCGGGGAGCTGTTTTTT	CASSVGWTSGSSWGTGELFF
TRBV14	TRBJ1-1	TRBD1	NA	TGTGCCAGCAGCCGCGACAGGGGGCTGAACACTGAAGCTTTCTTT	CASSRDRGLNTEAFF
TRBV18	TRBJ2-1	TRBD2	NA	TGTGCCAGCTCACCAGCTAGCGGAGGTTACAATGAGCAGTTCTTC	CASSPASGGYNEQFF
TRBV7-9	TRBJ2-7	TRBD1	NA	TGTGCCAGCAGCTCACCCCGGACAGGGGGCGAGCAGTACTTC	CASSSPRTGGEQYF
TRBV5-1	TRBJ2-5	TRBD1	NA	TGCGCCAGCAGCTCGGGACAGGGTTTAGGGGAGACCCAGTACTTC	CASSSGQGLGETQYF
TRBV28	TRBJ2-7	TRBD1	NA	TGTGCCAGCAGTTTACGAGGGACAGGGGGATACGAGCAGTACTTC	CASSLRGTGGYEQYF
TRBV5-4	TRBJ2-1	TRBD2	once	TGTGCCAGCAGCTTCCGACTAGCGGGGGGGCCGAATGAGCAGTTCTTC	CASSFRLAGGPNEQFF
TRBV19	TRBJ1-3	NA	once	TGTGCCAGTAGTCAACGTCGAAGGGGAAACGCTGGAAACACCATATATTTT	CASSQRRRGNAGNTIYF
TRBV10-2	TRBJ2-3	NA	NA	TGCGCCAGCAATACAGGCAGGCCGTTAGATACGCAGTATTTT	CASNTGRPLDTQYF
TRBV19	TRBJ1-5	TRBD1	NA	TGTGCCAGTCGGACAGGGGCTGGGGATCAGCCCCAGCATTTT	CASRTGAGDQPQHF
TRBV5-4	TRBJ2-7	NA	NA	TGTGCCAGCAGCCGGGACGGGAGCTCCTACGAGCAGTACTTC	CASSRDGSSYEQYF
TRBV18	TRBJ1-1	NA	NA	TGTGCCAGCTCGCCTCAGAAGAACACTGAAGCTTTCTTT	CASSPQKNTEAFF
TRBV19	TRBJ2-7	NA	NA	TGTGCCAGTAGTATTTCCAGGCTCTCCGAGCAGTACTTC	CASSISRLSEQYF
TRBV7-8	TRBJ2-2	NA	NA	TGTGCCAGCAGCATCCGGGAGCGGGTGGACACCGGGGAGCTGTTTTTT	CASSIRERVDTGELFF
TRBV2	TRBJ2-7	NA	NA	TGTGCCAGCAGTCTGATCTACGAGCAGTACTTC	CASSLIYEQYF
TRBV7-9	TRBJ2-2	NA	NA	TGTGCCAGCAGCCACAGTGATTTGAACACCGGGGAGCTGTTTTTT	CASSHSDLNTGELFF
TRBV11-3	TRBJ2-3	TRBD1	few	TGTGCCAGCAGCTTAGGGACAGGGTCAGATACGCAGTATTTT	CASSLGTGSDTQYF
TRBV13	TRBJ1-2	NA	NA	TGTGCCAGCAGCCCCTGGGGGGGTGGCTACACCTTC	CASSPWGGGYTF
TRBV27	TRBJ2-7	NA	NA	TGTGCCAGCAGTTCCAAACCTTACTCCTACGAGCAGTACTTC	CASSSKPYSYEQYF
TRBV9	TRBJ1-5	TRBD1	NA	TGTGCCAGCAGCGCCACAGGGGGTCATAGCAATCAGCCCCAGCATTTT	CASSATGGHSNQPQHF
TRBV6-5	TRBJ1-1	NA	NA	TGTGCCAGCAGGAAGCCTATGAACACTGAAGCTTTCTTT	CASRKPMNTEAFF
TRBV14	TRBJ2-7	TRBD2	NA	TGTGCCAGCAGCCCAAACCTCGGGGGGACCTACGAGCAGTACTTC	CASSPNLGGTYEQYF
TRBV2	TRBJ2-7	NA	NA	TGTGCCAGCAGCAGAAGGGAGGCCTACGAGCAGTACTTC	CASSRREAYEQYF
TRBV19	TRBJ2-7	TRBD2	NA	TGTGCCAGTAGTATAGCGGGAATGGCTAGCGGGAGGGGTTCGGCGAACGAGCAGTACTTC	CASSIAGMASGRGSANEQYF
TRBV2	TRBJ2-5	TRBD2	NA	TGTGCCAGCAGCGCGGGACTAGCGGGTAGGGAGACCCAGTACTTC	CASSAGLAGRETQYF
TRBV6-4	TRBJ1-1	NA	few	TGTGCCAGCAGGTCCGGACAGAACACTGAAGCTTTCTTT	CASRSGQNTEAFF
TRBV7-8	TRBJ1-1	NA	NA	TGTGCCAGCAGCTTAGTCGCGGGGAGCACTGAAGCTTTCTTT	CASSLVAGSTEAFF
TRBV7-8	TRBJ2-7	NA	NA	TGTGCCAGCAGCTCAGAGACAGAGAGCTACGAGCAGTACTTC	CASSSETESYEQYF